Listed here are 9 T cell receptor beta chains from one sample, sequenced in a study of blood T cell repertoires in COVID-19. Sequencing used immunoSEQ multiplex PCR; TCRdb keeps in-frame clones, though not all of them. The sample consists of tens of thousands of clones, around 84% of them appearing once. Specimen: peripheral blood. These receptors were obtained from a man aged 45-65 years with acute or convalescent COVID-19.

V usage is TRBV5-1 and J usage is TRBJ2-7; D is unresolved. Germline CDR1 SGHRS, CDR2 YFSETQ. The CDR3 length is 15 residues. Trimming shortened V by 0 bases and J by 2 bases, and 12 bases separated the two germline ends. CDR3 loop: CASSLDMSLTYEQYF. The CDR3 coding sequence is TGCGCCAGCAGCTTGGATATGAGCCTCACCTACGAGCAGTACTTC. The full variable domain, rest sourced from reference TRBV5-1 and TRBJ2-7, is KAGVTQTPRYLIKTRGQQVTLSCSPISGHRSVSWYQQTPGQGLQFLFEYFSETQRNKGNFPGRFSGRQFSNSRSEMNVSTLELGDSALYLCASSLDMSLTYEQYFGPGTRLTVT.

The chain has TRBV6-5 and TRBJ2-1; a weak D match, TRBD1 (5 bases). The CDR3 totals 13 residues. Trimming shortened V by 7 bases and J by 8 bases, and 15 bases separated the two germline ends. Germline loops: CDR1 MNHEY, CDR2 SVGAGI. This CDR3 is CASKGHGLDEQFF. The CDR3 DNA reads as TGTGCCAGCAAAGGACACGGGCTGGATGAGCAGTTCTTC.

The chain joins TRBV7-8 to TRBJ1-1; 9 bases align to TRBD1. Germline assignment: CDR1 SGHVS and CDR2 FQNEAQ. Germline trimming cut 2 bases from V and 1 base from J; bases unmatched to any gene: 5. The length of the CDR3 is 16 residues. The CDR3 coding sequence is TGTGCCAGCAGCTTAAAGAACAGGGGGCAGAACACTGAAGCTTTCTTT. This sequence encodes CASSLKNRGQNTEAFF.

The V and J genes are TRBV5-1 and TRBJ1-1; perhaps TRBD1 as D (5 bases). Trimming left V 0 bases short and J 1 base short, with 10 bases between. The CDR3 runs 15 residues. CDR1 is SGHRS and CDR2 is YFSETQ in the germline V gene. CDR3 sequence reads: CASSLGGRTNTEAFF. The CDR3 DNA is TGCGCCAGCAGCTTGGGGGGCAGGACGAACACTGAAGCTTTCTTT.

The chain employs TRBV6-4 and TRBJ2-3, with 7 bases aligning to TRBD1. CDR3 length: 15 amino acids. Germline trimming cut 7 bases from V and 0 bases from J; bases unmatched to any gene: 7. The germline gives CDR1 MRHNA, CDR2 SNTAGT. The CDR3 loop reads CASKDGTASTDTQYF. DNA of the CDR3: TGTGCCAGCAAGGACGGGACAGCGAGCACAGATACGCAGTATTTT.

The CDR3 spells CASSLRQGQYGYTF. As DNA, the CDR3 is TGTGCCAGCAGCCTACGACAGGGCCAATATGGCTACACCTTC. The V and J genes are TRBV28 and TRBJ1-2, with TRBD1 matching 7 bases. Germline assignment: CDR1 MDHEN and CDR2 SYDVKM. The V and J ends lost 6 bases and 5 bases, in that order; junction bases with no gene match: 9. The CDR3 covers 14 residues.

The chain uses TRBV11-2 and TRBJ2-3; 8 nucleotides agree with TRBD1. Trimming at V came to 2 bases and at J to 5 bases, leaving 3 bases not matched to a gene. Germline assignment: CDR1 SGHAT and CDR2 FQNNGV. This CDR3 region has 14 residues. The CDR3 sequence is CASSLRQGLDTQYF. Here the CDR3 DNA reads TGTGCCAGCAGCTTACGACAGGGGTTAGATACGCAGTATTTT.

V and J are TRBV5-8 and TRBJ2-1, with D maybe TRBD1 (6 bases). From germline, CDR1 is SGHTS and CDR2 YDEGEE. Trimming took 1 base from V and 5 from J, leaving 7 bases between them. This CDR3 is 13 amino acids long. CDR3 nucleotide sequence: TGTGCCAGCAGCTTGAGGGGGAACAATGAGCAGTTCTTC. It yields the protein CASSLRGNNEQFF.

CDR3 bases: TGTGCCAGCAGCCAAGGTTCCGGTCCTAACTATGGCTACACCTTC. Protein: CASSQGSGPNYGYTF. The chain has TRBV3-1 (or the pseudogene TRBV3-2) and TRBJ1-2, with no clear D. The CDR3 totals 15 residues. The V and J ends lost 1 base and 0 bases respectively, with 9 bases between them. Germline V gene lookup returns CDR1 LGHDT and CDR2 YNNKEL (reference sequence).